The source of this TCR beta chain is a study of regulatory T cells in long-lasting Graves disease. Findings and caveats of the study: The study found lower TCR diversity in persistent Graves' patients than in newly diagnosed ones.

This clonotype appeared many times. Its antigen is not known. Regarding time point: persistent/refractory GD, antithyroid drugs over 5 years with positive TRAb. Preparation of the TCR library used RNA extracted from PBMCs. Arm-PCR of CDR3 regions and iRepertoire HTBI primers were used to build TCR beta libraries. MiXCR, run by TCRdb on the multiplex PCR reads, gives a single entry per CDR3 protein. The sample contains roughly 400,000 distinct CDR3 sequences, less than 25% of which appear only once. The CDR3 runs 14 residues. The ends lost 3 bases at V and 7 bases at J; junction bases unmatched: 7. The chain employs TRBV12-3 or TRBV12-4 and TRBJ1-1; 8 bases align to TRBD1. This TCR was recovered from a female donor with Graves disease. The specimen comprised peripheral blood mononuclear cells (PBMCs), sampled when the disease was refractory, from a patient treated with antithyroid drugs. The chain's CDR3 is CASSFQGAFVEAFF. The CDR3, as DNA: TGTGCCAGCAGTTTCCAGGGGGCCTTCGTTGAAGCTTTCTTT.